This T cell receptor beta chain derives from a study of cytomegalovirus exposure and HLA in healthy donors. This clone was detected only a few times. What it binds is not known. Whole-study results and caveats: An analysis that came later showed most CMV-associated TCR beta chains appearing HLA-restricted. Follow-up analysis found HLA locus-dependent TCR association rates, highest for DRB1 and lowest for HLA-C. Researchers reported that three CMV-associated chains were confirmed in vitro as CMV antigen-specific.

The primer mix had 60 Vbeta and 13 Jbeta primers. Clones were sequenced by immunoSEQ multiplex PCR, and TCRdb holds only the in-frame ones, with some missing. The sample lists 20,000 to 25,000 clones, around 77% occurring once. The clonotype was recovered from a man aged 60 to 75 in good health and CMV-seronegative. Sequencing was performed on PBMCs.

The CDR3 DNA reads as TGTGCCAGCAGTAGTGACAGGGGGCGGAGAGATGGCTACACCTTC. Translated, it gives CASSSDRGRRDGYTF. The genes are TRBV5-4 and TRBJ1-2; TRBD1 matches 10 bases. J gave up 6 bases and V 5 bases, and 10 bases lay outside the gene matches. From germline, CDR1 is SGHNT and CDR2 YYREEE (reference sequence). The CDR3 is made up of 15 amino acids. Based on the CDR3 plus reference TRBV5-4 and TRBJ1-2, the full variable domain is ETGVTQSPTHLIKTRGQQVTLRCSSQSGHNTVSWYQQALGQGPQFIFQYYREEENGRGNFPPRFSGLQFPNYSSELNVNALELDDSALYLCASSSDRGRRDGYTFGSGTRLTVV.